These 15 T cell receptor beta chains were sequenced from one sample in a study of breast tumors, draining lymph nodes, adjacent tissues. TCRdb analysed the multiplex PCR reads with MiXCR anew, one entry per CDR3 protein. The sample lists approximately 230,000 distinct CDR3 sequences; nearly 35% were seen once. Breast cancer patients provided tissue from their axillary draining lymph nodes. The source material was axillary lymph node tissue. Source of these receptors: a female donor with breast cancer. Some clones in this sample may be carry-over from other donors' samples.

This clonotype was counted many times. V gene TRBV9 combines with J gene TRBJ2-2, with 10 positions matching TRBD2. Germline V CDR1 and CDR2: SGDLS, YYNGEE. CDR3 length: 16 residues. The V segment lost 0 bases and the J segment 6 bases; nucleotides outside the gene matches: 5. CDR3 region: CASSVAFSGRSGELFF. The DNA for the CDR3 is TGTGCCAGCAGCGTAGCGTTTAGCGGGAGGTCCGGGGAGCTGTTTTTT.

Of note for this clonotype: Because the CDR3's place on the DNA is in doubt, the DNA is left out and the CDR3 is given as listed by TCRdb. This rearrangement joins TRBV25-1 to TRBJ2-2; the table's D gene call, TRBD2, was not cross checked with the DNA. Germline CDR1 reads MGHDK; CDR2 reads SYGVNS. The CDR3 region is 22 residues in length, termini included. CDR3 region: CASSELGRGPLRAVLRAGELFF.

This clonotype came up many times. The V gene is TRBV5-1, the J gene TRBJ2-2; 8 nucleotides match TRBD1. This CDR3 is built from 14 residues. The germline V gene encodes CDR1 SGHRS and CDR2 YFSETQ. J lost 2 bases, V lost 6 bases, and 3 bases had no gene match. CDR3 loop: CASKDRVNTGELFF. The CDR3 DNA reads TGCGCCAGCAAGGACAGGGTCAACACCGGGGAGCTGTTTTTT.

This clonotype was recorded at least ten times. The V and J genes are TRBV4-2 and TRBJ1-2; weak D call: TRBD1 (5 bases). Trimming removed 0 bases from V and 0 bases from J, with 8 bases in between. Germline V gene data show CDR1 as LGHNA and CDR2 as YNFKEQ. The CDR3 loop spans 15 amino acids. CDR3 protein: CASSQEQGPNYGYTF. CDR3 nucleotide sequence: TGTGCCAGCAGCCAAGAGCAGGGACCTAACTATGGCTACACCTTC.

As regards this clonotype: One junction end disagrees with the germline gene, perhaps due to a read error. The rearrangement joins TRBV10-3 to TRBJ2-6; no clear D gene. The CDR3 contains 11 residues. The germline CDR1 and CDR2 sequences are ENHRY and SYGVKD. Here the CDR3 reads CATLEAYVLTF. The CDR3, as DNA: TGTGCCACCCTCGAGGCCTACGTCCTGACTTTC.

This clonotype has ten or more counts. The gene calls are TRBV15 and TRBJ2-1, with 11 nucleotides matching TRBD1. Germline V gene data show CDR1 as LNHNV and CDR2 as YYDKDF (reference sequence). The V segment lost 3 bases and the J segment 1 base; nucleotides outside the gene matches: 8. The CDR3 runs 18 residues. CDR3 in amino acids: CATSRAGTGGRSYNEQFF. CDR3 DNA: TGTGCCACCAGCAGGGCCGGGACAGGGGGAAGATCCTACAATGAGCAGTTCTTC.

This clonotype has at least ten counts. The chain links TRBV7-2 to TRBJ2-3; D not resolved. The CDR3 spans 14 residues. Germline assignment: CDR1 SGHTA and CDR2 FQGNSA. The V gene lost 1 base and the J gene lost 1 base, with 6 bases spanning the gap. The CDR3 spells CASSLGWGTDTQYF. CDR3 nucleotide sequence: TGTGCCAGCAGCTTAGGGTGGGGCACAGATACGCAGTATTTT.

On this clonotype: A much more abundant neighbour one base away suggests this may be a read error. The J gene is TRBJ2-1, the V gene TRBV20-1; TRBD2 might be the D (5 bases). The CDR3 sequence is 13 residues long. In germline, CDR1 is DFQATT, CDR2 SNEGSKA (reference sequence). CDR3 nucleotides: TGCAGTGCTTTCGGGAACCTTTACAATGCGCAGTTCTTC. It codes for CSAFGNLYNAQFF.

The gene calls are TRBV7-2 and TRBJ1-5; maybe TRBD1 (6 bases). Looked up from germline, CDR1 is SGHTA and CDR2 is FQGNSA. The CDR3 runs to 15 residues. Trimming cost V 6 bases and J 9 bases, with 21 bases left between them. The CDR3 sequence is CASRPSNRAGGPQHF. The CDR3 nucleotides read TGTGCCAGCAGACCGAGTAACAGGGCCGGGGGGCCCCAGCATTTT.

This clonotype was picked up many times. This sequence joins TRBV7-9 and TRBJ2-1; no clear D gene. V dropped 2 bases and J dropped 8 bases, with 4 bases sitting between them. CDR1 and CDR2 from the germline V gene are SEHNR and FQNEAQ (reference sequence). The CDR3 sequence is 11 residues long. CDR3: CASSLNYEQFF. CDR3 nucleotide sequence: TGTGCCAGCAGCTTAAACTATGAGCAGTTCTTC.

The V gene is TRBV20-1, the J gene TRBJ2-7; a weak D match, TRBD2 (6 bases). Germline V CDR1 and CDR2: DFQATT, SNEGSKA (reference sequence). V was clipped by 5 bases and J by 0 bases, with 11 bases between them. This CDR3 spans 13 amino acids. Written as DNA, the CDR3 is TGCAGTGCTTCCGGGACTCGCTCCTACGAGCAGTACTTC. This encodes CSASGTRSYEQYF.

This clonotype was detected ten times or more. The CDR3 DNA is TGTGCCAGCAGTTACAGAATTCGAGAGACCCAGTACTTC. Encoded protein: CASSYRIRETQYF. The rearrangement joins TRBV6-5 to TRBJ2-5; D gene ambiguous. The length of the CDR3 is 13 residues. The germline gives CDR1 MNHEY, CDR2 SVGAGI. V was clipped by 2 bases and J by 4 bases, with 8 bases between them.

This clonotype was observed many times. The chain joins TRBV10-3 to TRBJ1-5, with 9 bases lining up with TRBD1. V was clipped by 2 bases and J by 3 bases; unmatched bases: 5. Germline CDR1 ENHRY, CDR2 SYGVKD. The CDR3 is 16 amino acids. The CDR3 DNA is TGTGCCATCAGTGAGCCGGGACAGGGCTACAATCAGCCCCAGCATTTT. It codes for CAISEPGQGYNQPQHF.

Many counts were recorded for this clonotype. The genes are TRBV7-8 and TRBJ2-7; 8 nucleotides align to TRBD1. CDR1 SGHVS and CDR2 FQNEAQ come from the germline V gene. This CDR3 region has 17 residues. The V segment lost 8 bases and the J segment 0 bases; nucleotides outside the gene matches: 15. CDR3 region: CASRRFTGGRSSYEQYF. The CDR3 DNA sequence: TGTGCCAGCCGACGTTTCACAGGGGGAAGAAGCTCCTACGAGCAGTACTTC.

This clonotype was recorded at least ten times. The V gene is TRBV2, the J gene TRBJ1-3; D not resolved. The CDR3 totals 15 residues. Looked up from germline, CDR1 is SNHLY and CDR2 is FYNNEI. V was cut by 2 bases and J by 2 bases, with 10 bases left in between. The CDR3 reads CASSEFSRPGNTIYF. DNA for the CDR3: TGTGCCAGCAGTGAATTTTCCCGCCCTGGAAACACCATATATTTT.